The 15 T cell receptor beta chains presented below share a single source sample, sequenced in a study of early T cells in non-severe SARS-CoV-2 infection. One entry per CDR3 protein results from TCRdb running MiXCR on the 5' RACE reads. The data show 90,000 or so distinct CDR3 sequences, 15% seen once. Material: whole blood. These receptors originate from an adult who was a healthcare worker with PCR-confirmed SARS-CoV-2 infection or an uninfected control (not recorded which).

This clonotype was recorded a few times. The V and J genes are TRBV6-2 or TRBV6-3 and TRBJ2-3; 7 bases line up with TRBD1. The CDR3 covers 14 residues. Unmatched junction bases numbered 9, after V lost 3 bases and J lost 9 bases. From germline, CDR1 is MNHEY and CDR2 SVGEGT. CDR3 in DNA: TGTGCCAGCAGTTATCCCGGGACAGTTTCGACGCAGTATTTT. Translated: CASSYPGTVSTQYF.

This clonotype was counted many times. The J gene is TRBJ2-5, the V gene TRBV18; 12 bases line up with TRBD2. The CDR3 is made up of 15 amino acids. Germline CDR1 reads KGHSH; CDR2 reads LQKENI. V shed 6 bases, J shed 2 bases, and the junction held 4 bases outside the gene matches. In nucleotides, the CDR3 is TGTGCCAGCTCTGTGCTAGCGGGAGGGCAAGAGACCCAGTACTTC. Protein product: CASSVLAGGQETQYF.

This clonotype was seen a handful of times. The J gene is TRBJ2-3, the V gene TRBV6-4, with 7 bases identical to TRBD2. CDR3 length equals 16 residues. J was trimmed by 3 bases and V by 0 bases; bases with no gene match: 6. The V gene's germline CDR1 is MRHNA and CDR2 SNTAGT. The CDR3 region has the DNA TGTGCCAGCAGTGACTCGTGGGCTAGCGGTACAGATACGCAGTATTTT. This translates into CASSDSWASGTDTQYF.

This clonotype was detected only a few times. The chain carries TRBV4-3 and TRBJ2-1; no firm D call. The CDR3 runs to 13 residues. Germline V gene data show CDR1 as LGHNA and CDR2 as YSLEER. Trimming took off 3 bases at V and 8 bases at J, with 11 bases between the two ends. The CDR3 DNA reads TGCGCCAGCAGCCATACCCGTGGCTATGAGCAGTTCTTC. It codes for CASSHTRGYEQFF.

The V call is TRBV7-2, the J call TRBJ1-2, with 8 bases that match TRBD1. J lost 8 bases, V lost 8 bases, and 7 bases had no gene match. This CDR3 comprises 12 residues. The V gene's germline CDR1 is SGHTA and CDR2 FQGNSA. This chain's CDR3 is CASQGAPTGYTF. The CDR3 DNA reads TGTGCCAGCCAGGGGGCACCAACGGGCTACACCTTC.

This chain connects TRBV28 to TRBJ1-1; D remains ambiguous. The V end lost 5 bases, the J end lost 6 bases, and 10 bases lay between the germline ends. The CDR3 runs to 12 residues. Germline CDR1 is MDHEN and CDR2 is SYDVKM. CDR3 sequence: CASSPRAPEAFF. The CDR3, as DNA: TGTGCCAGCAGTCCTCGGGCCCCTGAAGCTTTCTTT.

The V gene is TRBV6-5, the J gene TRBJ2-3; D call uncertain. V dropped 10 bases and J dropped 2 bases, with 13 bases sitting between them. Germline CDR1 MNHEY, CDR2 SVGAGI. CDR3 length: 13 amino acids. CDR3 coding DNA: TGTGCCACCTGGACGGAATTCACAGATACGCAGTATTTT. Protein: CATWTEFTDTQYF.

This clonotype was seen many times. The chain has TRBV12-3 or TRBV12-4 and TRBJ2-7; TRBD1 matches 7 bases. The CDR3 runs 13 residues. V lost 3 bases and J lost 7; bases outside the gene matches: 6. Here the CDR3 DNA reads TGTGCCAGCAGTTTCGAGGGGGCGTGGGAGCAGTACTTC. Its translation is CASSFEGAWEQYF.

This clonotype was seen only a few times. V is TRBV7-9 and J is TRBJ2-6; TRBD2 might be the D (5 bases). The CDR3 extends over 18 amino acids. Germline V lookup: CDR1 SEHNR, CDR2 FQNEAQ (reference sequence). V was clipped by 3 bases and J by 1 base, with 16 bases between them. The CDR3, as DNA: TGTGCCAGCAGCTTTCTCGCTGACCCGGGGTCTGGGGCCAACGTCCTGACTTTC. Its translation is CASSFLADPGSGANVLTF.

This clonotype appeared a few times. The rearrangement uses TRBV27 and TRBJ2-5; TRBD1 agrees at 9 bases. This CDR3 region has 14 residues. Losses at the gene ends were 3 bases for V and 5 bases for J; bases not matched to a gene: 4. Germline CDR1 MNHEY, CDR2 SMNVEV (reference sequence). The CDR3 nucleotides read TGTGCCAGCAGTTTCGGACAGGGGAAGGAGACCCAGTACTTC. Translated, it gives CASSFGQGKETQYF.

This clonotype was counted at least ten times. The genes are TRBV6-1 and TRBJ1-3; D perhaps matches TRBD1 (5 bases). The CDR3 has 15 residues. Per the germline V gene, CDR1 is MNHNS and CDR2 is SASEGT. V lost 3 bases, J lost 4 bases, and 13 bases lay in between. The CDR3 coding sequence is TGTGCCAGCAGTGAGTCTGGGGCAAGAGGAAACACCATATATTTT. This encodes CASSESGARGNTIYF.

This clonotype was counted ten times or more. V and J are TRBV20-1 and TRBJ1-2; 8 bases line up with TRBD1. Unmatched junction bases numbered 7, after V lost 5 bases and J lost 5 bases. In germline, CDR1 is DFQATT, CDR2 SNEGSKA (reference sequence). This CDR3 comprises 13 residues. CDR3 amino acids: CSALPDRAYGYTF. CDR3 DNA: TGCAGTGCTCTACCGGACAGGGCATATGGCTACACCTTC.

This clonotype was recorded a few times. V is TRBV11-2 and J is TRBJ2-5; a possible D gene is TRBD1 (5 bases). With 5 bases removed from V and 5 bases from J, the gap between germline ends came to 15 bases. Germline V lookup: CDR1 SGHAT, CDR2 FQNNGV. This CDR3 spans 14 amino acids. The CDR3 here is CASSKRGLQETQYF. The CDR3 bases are TGTGCCAGCAGCAAAAGGGGTTTGCAGGAGACCCAGTACTTC.

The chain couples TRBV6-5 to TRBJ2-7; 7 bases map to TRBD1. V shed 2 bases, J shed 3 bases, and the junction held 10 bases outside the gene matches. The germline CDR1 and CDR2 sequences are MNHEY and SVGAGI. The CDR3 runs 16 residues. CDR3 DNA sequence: TGTGCCAGCAGTTACAGTTACACAGGGGTGAACTACGAGCAGTACTTC. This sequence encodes CASSYSYTGVNYEQYF.

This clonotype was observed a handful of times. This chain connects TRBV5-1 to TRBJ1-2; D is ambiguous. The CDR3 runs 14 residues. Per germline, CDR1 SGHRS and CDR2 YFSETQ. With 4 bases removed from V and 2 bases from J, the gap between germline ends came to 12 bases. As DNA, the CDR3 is TGCGCCAGCAGCGACGCGACGGGGAACTATGGCTACACCTTC. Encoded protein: CASSDATGNYGYTF.